This T cell receptor beta chain was sequenced during a study of T cell responses to AZD1222 COVID-19 vaccine. Trimming removed 8 bases from V and 6 bases from J, with 23 bases in between. Germline V lookup: CDR1 MDHEN, CDR2 SYDVKM. CDR3 size: 16 residues. Assay used: immunoSEQ multiplex PCR; TCRdb lists only in-frame clones, some missing. The sample carries more than 95,000 clones, approximately 90% recorded once. The sequencing here drew on peripheral blood, taken on day 0 of AZD1222 vaccination. The sequence was obtained from an adult in good health. The chain joins TRBV28 to TRBJ2-1; D possibly corresponds to TRBD2 (6 bases). This CDR3 is CASQRGGGENFNEQFF. The CDR3 DNA is TGTGCCAGCCAGAGAGGTGGCGGGGAAAACTTCAATGAGCAGTTCTTC.